This TCR beta chain was obtained from a study of cytomegalovirus exposure and HLA in healthy donors. Study conclusions and caveats: For cytomegalovirus status, the classifier reportedly gave diagnoses with high specificity and sensitivity. The study flagged some 170 TCR beta chains as cytomegalovirus-associated.

In this sample, this clone turned up once. Its antigen remains unidentified. Trimming left V 7 bases short and J 7 bases short, with 13 bases between. Germline V gene sequence: CDR1 SQVTM, CDR2 ANQGSEA. The CDR3 runs to 11 residues. The PCR had 60 Vbeta and 13 Jbeta primers. TCRdb's table, derived via immunoSEQ multiplex PCR, lists solely in-frame clones and lacks some. The table records 110,000 to 150,000 clones, roughly 70% of them present only once. The chain combines TRBV29-1 with TRBJ1-1, with D maybe TRBD1 (5 bases). This receptor was taken from a woman in her sixties or seventies in good health and CMV-seropositive. Input material: PBMCs. CDR3 in DNA: TGCAGCGGCATTCGACAGAATGAAGCTTTCTTT. It translates to CSGIRQNEAFF.